This T cell receptor beta chain is from a study of OX40 agonist ivuxolimab in advanced cancers. Losses at the gene ends were 4 bases for V and 5 bases for J; bases not matched to a gene: 8. CDR3 length: 17 amino acids. The germline CDR1 and CDR2 sequences are SGHDN and FVKESK. Remarks on this clone: Its antigen remains unknown.

Produced via immunoSEQ multiplex PCR; TCRdb's table is partial and in-frame only. The sample carries tens of thousands of clones, around 80% recorded once. Whole-study findings and limits: Determination of antigen specificity was not performed for the expanded peripheral T cells. By week 6 at 0.1 to 3.0 mg/kg, blood CD4+ and CD8+ T cells had expanded clonally. Researchers report that CD8+ T cells had, on average, more expanded clones than CD4+.

The sequence derives from an adult with an advanced solid tumor such as melanoma, head and neck, liver or kidney cancer. This chain connects TRBV14 to TRBJ2-1, with 13 bases lining up with TRBD2. Here the sequenced sample was CD4+ or CD8+ T cells sorted from blood, taken in a trial of the OX40 agonist ivuxolimab. CDR3 sequence reads: CASSLKFGLAGDNEQFF. DNA for the CDR3: TGTGCCAGCAGCCTAAAGTTCGGACTAGCGGGGGACAATGAGCAGTTCTTC.